Below are 20 T cell receptor beta chains sequenced from a single sample in a study of T cell responses to AZD1222 COVID-19 vaccine. Using immunoSEQ multiplex PCR, the repertoire was profiled, and TCRdb retains in-frame clones only, with some absent. This table has around 100,000 clones, 91% appearing once. The sample was peripheral blood, taken on day 0 of AZD1222 vaccination. These receptors were obtained from an adult in good health.

The V call is TRBV7-9, the J call TRBJ2-7, with 9 bases fitting TRBD1. The germline gives CDR1 SEHNR, CDR2 FQNEAQ (reference sequence). The CDR3 runs 15 residues. V dropped 5 bases and J dropped 5; count of bases not matched to a gene: 10. This CDR3 reads CASSTEGTGLNEQYF. CDR3 nucleotides: TGTGCCAGCAGCACCGAAGGGACAGGGTTAAACGAGCAGTACTTC.

This clone was observed a handful of times. V and J are TRBV7-9 and TRBJ1-3; D call uncertain. Germline CDR1 reads SEHNR; CDR2 reads FQNEAQ (reference sequence). V lost 1 base, J lost 0 bases, and 7 bases lay in between. This CDR3 has 15 amino acids. The CDR3 DNA is TGTGCCAGCAGCTTAGTGCCCAACTCTGGAAACACCATATATTTT. Its translation is CASSLVPNSGNTIYF.

The rearrangement links TRBV7-9 to TRBJ2-3, with 11 bases identical to TRBD2. Germline V lookup: CDR1 SEHNR, CDR2 FQNEAQ (reference sequence). With 1 base clipped from V and 6 bases from J, the junction kept 9 bases outside the gene matches. This CDR3 is 17 amino acids long. The DNA for the CDR3 is TGTGCCAGCAGCTTAGGGGTAGCGGGAGGGCCGGGGGATACGCAGTATTTT. The encoded protein is CASSLGVAGGPGDTQYF.

The chain links TRBV29-1 to TRBJ2-1; unclear D gene. V lost 5 bases to trimming and J lost 1 base, with 6 bases between them. The CDR3 runs 12 residues. CDR1 and CDR2 from the germline V gene are SQVTM and ANQGSEA. The chain's CDR3 is CSVTPSYNEQFF. The CDR3 bases are TGCAGCGTTACTCCGTCCTACAATGAGCAGTTCTTC.

This clone was seen only a few times. CDR3 coding DNA: TGTGCCAGCAGCTTGGTTGGACGACAGGACTACTATGGCTACACCTTC. Its translation: CASSLVGRQDYYGYTF. V and J are TRBV5-8 and TRBJ1-2; D is perhaps TRBD1 (6 bases). Trimming removed 0 bases at V and 3 bases at J, with 15 bases between. The CDR3 sequence is 16 residues long. The germline V gene has CDR1 SGHTS and CDR2 YDEGEE.

The chain combines TRBV28 with TRBJ1-3; no firm D call. CDR3 length: 17 amino acids. Trimming removed 6 bases from V and 0 bases from J, with 18 bases in between. CDR1 is MDHEN and CDR2 is SYDVKM in the germline V gene. CDR3 loop: CASSTVGVGSSGNTIYF. The CDR3 nucleotides read TGTGCCAGCAGCACCGTCGGTGTGGGGTCCTCTGGAAACACCATATATTTT.

The CDR3 DNA is TGTGCCACCAGCCTAGCGGTTTTTTCCTACAATGAGCAGTTCTTC. Amino acid sequence: CATSLAVFSYNEQFF. The J gene is TRBJ2-1, the V gene TRBV19, with 7 positions matching TRBD2. Unmatched junction bases numbered 10, after V lost 10 bases and J lost 1 base. The CDR3 contains 15 residues. Per the germline V gene, CDR1 is LNHDA and CDR2 is SQIVND (reference sequence).

The sample holds one count of this clone. The rearrangement uses TRBV3-1 (or the pseudogene TRBV3-2) and TRBJ2-7, with no clear D. Trimming removed 1 base from V and 0 bases from J, with 10 bases in between. The CDR3 totals 15 residues. Germline-derived CDR1 and CDR2 are LGHDT and YNNKEL (reference sequence). CDR3: CASSQVLQNSYEQYF. The CDR3 nucleotides read TGTGCCAGCAGCCAAGTACTACAAAACTCCTACGAGCAGTACTTC.

V usage is TRBV3-1 (or the pseudogene TRBV3-2) and J usage is TRBJ1-6; D ambiguous. This CDR3 is 13 amino acids long. The ends were cut back, 1 base at V and 10 bases at J, with 8 bases in the middle. Per germline, CDR1 LGHDT and CDR2 YNNKEL (reference sequence). The DNA for the CDR3 is TGTGCCAGCAGCCAAGGGGGTGGATCACCCCTCCACTTT. Its translation is CASSQGGGSPLHF.

The V gene is TRBV6-5, the J gene TRBJ2-1; 10 bases are shared with TRBD2. The V and J ends lost 11 bases and 10 bases, in that order; junction bases with no gene match: 11. CDR1 and CDR2 (germline): MNHEY, SVGAGI. CDR3 length: 13 amino acids. The CDR3 protein is CAAGAGGQWEQFF. The CDR3 nucleotides read TGTGCCGCTGGAGCGGGAGGGCAGTGGGAGCAGTTCTTC.

V and J are TRBV7-6 and TRBJ2-3; 12 bases line up with TRBD2. The CDR3 length is 19 residues. The germline V gene encodes CDR1 SGHVS and CDR2 FNYEAQ. The trim removed 5 bases at V and 0 bases at J, leaving 12 bases unmatched. CDR3 loop: CASSGFSGTSGYSTDTQYF. The CDR3 nucleotides read TGTGCCAGCAGCGGTTTCAGCGGGACTAGCGGGTATAGCACAGATACGCAGTATTTT.

The rearrangement links TRBV10-3 to TRBJ2-2; 11 nucleotides match TRBD1. Germline assignment: CDR1 ENHRY and CDR2 SYGVKD. The CDR3 length is 16 residues. Trimming took 2 bases from V and 4 from J; bases not matched to a gene: 3. In nucleotides, the CDR3 is TGTGCCATCAGTGAGCTGGGGACAGGGGGCACCGGGGAGCTGTTTTTT. Protein sequence: CAISELGTGGTGELFF.

The gene calls are TRBV19 and TRBJ1-4, with D maybe TRBD1 (6 bases). Germline V gene sequence: CDR1 LNHDA, CDR2 SQIVND (reference sequence). CDR3 length: 16 amino acids. Trimming stripped 5 bases from V and 8 bases from J, with 21 bases between. CDR3 in DNA: TGTGCCAGTAGTCATCCTCGGACAGCCGCGGGGGAAAAACTGTTTTTT. Translating it yields CASSHPRTAAGEKLFF.

V is TRBV5-5 and J is TRBJ1-1; D is ambiguous. This CDR3 spans 13 amino acids. V lost 0 bases and J lost 0, with 3 bases in between. Looked up from germline, CDR1 is SGHKS and CDR2 is YYEKEE (reference sequence). This CDR3 reads CASSLGVNTEAFF. In nucleotides, the CDR3 is TGTGCCAGCAGCTTGGGAGTGAACACTGAAGCTTTCTTT.

The gene calls are TRBV28 and TRBJ2-5, with TRBD2 matching over 16 bases. Germline V gene data show CDR1 as MDHEN and CDR2 as SYDVKM. The CDR3 is made up of 16 amino acids. J was trimmed by 9 bases and V by 6 bases; bases with no gene match: 10. CDR3 in amino acids: CASSRKTGTSGRAQYF. The CDR3, as DNA: TGTGCCAGCAGCCGAAAAACCGGGACTAGCGGGAGGGCCCAGTACTTC. Full variable domain (rest looked up from reference TRBV28 and TRBJ2-5): DVKVTQSSRYLVKRTGEKVFLECVQDMDHENMFWYRQDPGLGLRLIYFSYDVKMKEKGDIPEGYSVSREKKERFSLILESASTNQTSMYLCASSRKTGTSGRAQYFGPGTRLLVL.

DNA for the CDR3: TGTGCCAGCATTTTTGAACTGAACATGAACACTGAAGCTTTCTTT. As protein: CASIFELNMNTEAFF. The genes are TRBV5-5 and TRBJ1-1; unclear D gene. Between the trimmed V and J ends, which lost 6 bases and 0 bases, there was a span of 15 bases. From germline, CDR1 is SGHKS and CDR2 YYEKEE (reference sequence). The CDR3 consists of 15 residues.

The rearrangement links TRBV4-2 to TRBJ2-2, with 9 bases lining up with TRBD1. CDR1 LGHNA and CDR2 YNFKEQ come from the germline V gene. With V trimmed by 1 base and J by 4 bases, 10 bases remained unmatched. The CDR3 has 18 residues. The CDR3 protein is CASSQAALDRGGTGELFF. CDR3 DNA: TGTGCCAGCAGCCAAGCTGCCCTGGACAGGGGAGGCACCGGGGAGCTGTTTTTT.

This clone was detected once. This chain connects TRBV28 to TRBJ2-7; 7 positions match TRBD1. The CDR3 is made up of 15 amino acids. The trim removed 5 bases at V and 9 bases at J, leaving 16 bases unmatched. The germline V gene has CDR1 MDHEN and CDR2 SYDVKM. The CDR3 DNA is TGTGCCAGCAGTACCTTAGGGGGCGCGGTGGTAAGGCAGTACTTC. Protein sequence: CASSTLGGAVVRQYF.

This clone was observed once. The gene calls are TRBV5-4 and TRBJ1-2; D perhaps matches TRBD1 (6 bases). The germline V gene has CDR1 SGHNT and CDR2 YYREEE (reference sequence). Trimming took off 0 bases at V and 4 bases at J, with 19 bases between the two ends. This CDR3 region has 17 residues. The chain's CDR3 is CASSLALTGTESYGYTF. CDR3 DNA: TGTGCCAGCAGCTTGGCACTTACAGGGACCGAGAGCTATGGCTACACCTTC.

The chain joins TRBV5-1 to TRBJ2-7; 7 bases line up with TRBD2. This CDR3 is built from 13 residues. The ends lost 4 bases at V and 2 bases at J; junction bases unmatched: 3. CDR1 SGHRS and CDR2 YFSETQ come from the germline V gene. For the CDR3, the DNA is TGCGCCAGCAGCGCGGGGACTACCTACGAGCAGTACTTC. This sequence encodes CASSAGTTYEQYF. The full variable domain, its missing parts supplied by reference TRBV5-1 and TRBJ2-7, is KAGVTQTPRYLIKTRGQQVTLSCSPISGHRSVSWYQQTPGQGLQFLFEYFSETQRNKGNFPGRFSGRQFSNSRSEMNVSTLELGDSALYLCASSAGTTYEQYFGPGTRLTVT.